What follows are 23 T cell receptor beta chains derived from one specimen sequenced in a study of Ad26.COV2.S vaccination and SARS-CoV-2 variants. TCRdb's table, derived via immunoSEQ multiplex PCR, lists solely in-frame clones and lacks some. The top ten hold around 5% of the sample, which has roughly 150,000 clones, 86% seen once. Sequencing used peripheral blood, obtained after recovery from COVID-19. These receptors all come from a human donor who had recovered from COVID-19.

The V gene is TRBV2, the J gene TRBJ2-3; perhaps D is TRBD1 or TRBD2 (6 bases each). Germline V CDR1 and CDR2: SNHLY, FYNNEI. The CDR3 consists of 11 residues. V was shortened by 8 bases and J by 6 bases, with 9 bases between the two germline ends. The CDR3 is CASRGGDTQYF. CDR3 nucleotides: TGTGCCAGCCGAGGGGGGGATACGCAGTATTTT.

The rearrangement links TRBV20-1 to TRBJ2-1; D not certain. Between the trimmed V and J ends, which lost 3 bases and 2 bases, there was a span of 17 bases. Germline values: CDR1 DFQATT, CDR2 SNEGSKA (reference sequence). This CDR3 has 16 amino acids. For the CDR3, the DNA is TGCAGTGCTAGTACGGTTGCCCCGTCCCCCTACAATGAGCAGTTCTTC. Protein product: CSASTVAPSPYNEQFF.

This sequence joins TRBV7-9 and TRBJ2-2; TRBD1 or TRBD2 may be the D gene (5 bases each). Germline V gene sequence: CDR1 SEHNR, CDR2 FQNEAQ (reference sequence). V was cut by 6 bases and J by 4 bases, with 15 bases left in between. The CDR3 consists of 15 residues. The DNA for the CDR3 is TGTGCCAGCAGGCCGGGGACGGCTGGCACCGGGGAGCTGTTTTTT. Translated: CASRPGTAGTGELFF.

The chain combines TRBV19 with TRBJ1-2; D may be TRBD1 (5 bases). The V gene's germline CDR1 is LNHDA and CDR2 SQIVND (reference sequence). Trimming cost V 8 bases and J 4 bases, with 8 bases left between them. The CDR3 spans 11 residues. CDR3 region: CASAGFYGYTF. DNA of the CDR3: TGTGCCAGTGCAGGGTTCTATGGCTACACCTTC.

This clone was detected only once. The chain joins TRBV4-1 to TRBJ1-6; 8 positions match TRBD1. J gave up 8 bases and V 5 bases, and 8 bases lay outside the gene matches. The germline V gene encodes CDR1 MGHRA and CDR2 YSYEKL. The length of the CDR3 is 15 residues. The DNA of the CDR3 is TGCGCCAGCAGCATTTCAGGGGGCGGATATTCACCCCTCCACTTT. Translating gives CASSISGGGYSPLHF.

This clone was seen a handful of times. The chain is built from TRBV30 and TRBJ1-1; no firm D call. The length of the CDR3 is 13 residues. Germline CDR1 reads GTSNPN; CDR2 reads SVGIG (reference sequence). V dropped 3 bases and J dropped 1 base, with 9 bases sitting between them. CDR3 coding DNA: TGTGCCTGGAGCCTCTTCAAGAACACTGAAGCTTTCTTT. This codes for CAWSLFKNTEAFF.

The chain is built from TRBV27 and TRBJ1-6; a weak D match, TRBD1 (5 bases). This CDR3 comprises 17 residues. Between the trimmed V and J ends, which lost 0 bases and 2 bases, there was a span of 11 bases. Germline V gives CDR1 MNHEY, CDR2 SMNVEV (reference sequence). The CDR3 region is CASSLSWGGTYNSPLHF. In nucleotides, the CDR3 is TGTGCCAGCAGTTTATCATGGGGGGGTACCTATAATTCACCCCTCCACTTT.

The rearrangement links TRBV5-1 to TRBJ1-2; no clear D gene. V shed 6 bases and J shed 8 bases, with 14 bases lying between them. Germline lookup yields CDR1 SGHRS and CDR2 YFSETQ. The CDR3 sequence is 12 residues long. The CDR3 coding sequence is TGCGCCAGCAACTCGGACGCTGGGGGCTACACCTTC. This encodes CASNSDAGGYTF.

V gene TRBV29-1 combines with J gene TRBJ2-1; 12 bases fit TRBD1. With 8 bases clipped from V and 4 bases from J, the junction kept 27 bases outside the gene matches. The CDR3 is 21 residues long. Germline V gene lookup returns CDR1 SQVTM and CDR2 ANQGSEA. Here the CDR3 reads CSIRDTYGTGGTNGIYNEQFF. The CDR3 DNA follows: TGCAGCATCAGAGACACTTACGGGACAGGGGGCACTAATGGGATTTACAATGAGCAGTTCTTC.

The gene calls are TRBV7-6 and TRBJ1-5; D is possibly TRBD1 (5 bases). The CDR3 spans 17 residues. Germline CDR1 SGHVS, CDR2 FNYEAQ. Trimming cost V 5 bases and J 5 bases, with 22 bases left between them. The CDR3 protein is CASSPSTLGQLDQPQHF. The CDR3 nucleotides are TGTGCCAGCAGCCCATCTACCCTAGGACAACTTGATCAGCCCCAGCATTTT.

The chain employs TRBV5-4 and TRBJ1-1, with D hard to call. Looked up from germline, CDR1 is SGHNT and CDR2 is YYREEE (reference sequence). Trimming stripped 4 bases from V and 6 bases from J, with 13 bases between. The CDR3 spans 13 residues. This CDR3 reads CASSRGAGAEAFF. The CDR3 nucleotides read TGTGCCAGCAGCCGGGGAGCAGGCGCTGAAGCTTTCTTT.

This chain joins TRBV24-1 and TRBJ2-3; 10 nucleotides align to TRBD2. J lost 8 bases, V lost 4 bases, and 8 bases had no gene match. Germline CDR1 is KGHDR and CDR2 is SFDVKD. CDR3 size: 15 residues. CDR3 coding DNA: TGTGCCACCAGTGAAGAACCCGGGACTAGCGCTACGCAGTATTTT. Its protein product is CATSEEPGTSATQYF.

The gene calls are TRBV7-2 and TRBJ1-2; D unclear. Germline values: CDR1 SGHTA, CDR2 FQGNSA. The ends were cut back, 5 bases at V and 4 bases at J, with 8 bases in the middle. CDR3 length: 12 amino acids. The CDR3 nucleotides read TGTGCCAGCAGCCCCGGACTCTATGGCTACACCTTC. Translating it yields CASSPGLYGYTF. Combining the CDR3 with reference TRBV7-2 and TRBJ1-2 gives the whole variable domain GAGVSQSPSNKVTEKGKDVELRCDPISGHTALYWYRQSLGQGLEFLIYFQGNSAPDKSGLPSDRFSAERTGGSVSTLTIQRTQQEDSAVYLCASSPGLYGYTFGSGTRLTVV.

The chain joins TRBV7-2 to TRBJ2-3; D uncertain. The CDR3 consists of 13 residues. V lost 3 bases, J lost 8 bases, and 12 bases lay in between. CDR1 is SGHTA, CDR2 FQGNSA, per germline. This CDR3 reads CASSFNLMSTQYF. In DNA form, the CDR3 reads TGTGCCAGCAGCTTCAACCTCATGAGTACGCAGTATTTT.

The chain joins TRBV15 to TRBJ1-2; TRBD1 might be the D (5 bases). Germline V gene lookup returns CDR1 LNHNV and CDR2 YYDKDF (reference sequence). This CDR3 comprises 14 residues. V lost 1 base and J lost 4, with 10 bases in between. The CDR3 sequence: CATSRARDFYGYTF. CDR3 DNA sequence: TGTGCCACCAGCAGAGCTCGGGACTTCTATGGCTACACCTTC.

For the CDR3, the DNA is TGCGCCAGCAGTTCCTCAGGGGCCTCCCCCCAAGAGACCCAGTACTTC. This codes for CASSSSGASPQETQYF. The chain has TRBV5-1 and TRBJ2-5, with D perhaps TRBD1 (6 bases). V lost 5 bases, J lost 1 base, and 18 bases lay in between. The CDR3 runs to 16 residues. Germline V lookup: CDR1 SGHRS, CDR2 YFSETQ.

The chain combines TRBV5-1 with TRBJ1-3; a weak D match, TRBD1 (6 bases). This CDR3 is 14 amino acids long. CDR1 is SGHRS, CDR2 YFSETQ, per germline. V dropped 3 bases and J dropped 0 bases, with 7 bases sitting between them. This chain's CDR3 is CASSSDSSGNTIYF. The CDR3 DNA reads TGCGCCAGCAGCTCGGACAGCTCTGGAAACACCATATATTTT.

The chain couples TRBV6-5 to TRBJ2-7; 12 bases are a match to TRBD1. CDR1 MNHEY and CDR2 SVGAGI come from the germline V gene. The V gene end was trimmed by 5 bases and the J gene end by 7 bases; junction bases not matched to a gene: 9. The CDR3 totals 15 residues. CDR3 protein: CASSRRGQGAGEQYF. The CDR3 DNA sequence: TGTGCCAGCAGTCGAAGGGGACAGGGGGCAGGTGAGCAGTACTTC.

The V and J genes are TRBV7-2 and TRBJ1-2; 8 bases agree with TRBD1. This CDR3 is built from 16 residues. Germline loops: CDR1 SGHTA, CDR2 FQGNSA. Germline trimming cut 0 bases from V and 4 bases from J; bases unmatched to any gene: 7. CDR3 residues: CASSLAPQGAVYGYTF. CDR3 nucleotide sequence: TGTGCCAGCAGCTTAGCGCCGCAGGGGGCAGTCTATGGCTACACCTTC.

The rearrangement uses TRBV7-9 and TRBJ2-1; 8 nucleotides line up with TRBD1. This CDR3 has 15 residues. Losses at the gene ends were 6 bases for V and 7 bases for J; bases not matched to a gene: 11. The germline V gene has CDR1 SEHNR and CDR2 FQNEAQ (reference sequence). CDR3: CASRHPGGFLNEQFF. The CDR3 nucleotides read TGTGCCAGCAGACATCCAGGGGGCTTCTTGAATGAGCAGTTCTTC.

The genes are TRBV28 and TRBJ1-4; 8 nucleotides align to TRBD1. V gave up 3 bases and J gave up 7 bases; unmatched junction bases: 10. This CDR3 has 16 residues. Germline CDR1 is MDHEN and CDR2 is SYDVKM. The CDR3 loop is CASSFRDRGVPEKLFF. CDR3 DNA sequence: TGTGCCAGCAGTTTCAGAGACAGGGGTGTTCCTGAAAAACTGTTTTTT.

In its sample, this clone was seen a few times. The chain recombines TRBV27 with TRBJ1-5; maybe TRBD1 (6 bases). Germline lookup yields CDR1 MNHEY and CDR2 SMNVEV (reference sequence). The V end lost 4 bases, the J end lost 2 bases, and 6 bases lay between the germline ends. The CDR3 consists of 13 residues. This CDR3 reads CASSSGGNQPQHF. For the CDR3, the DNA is TGTGCCAGCAGTTCAGGGGGCAATCAGCCCCAGCATTTT.

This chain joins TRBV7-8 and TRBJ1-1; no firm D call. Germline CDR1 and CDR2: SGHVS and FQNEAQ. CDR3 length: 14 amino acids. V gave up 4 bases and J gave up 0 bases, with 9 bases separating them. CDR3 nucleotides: TGTGCCAGCAGCTCAACGGGGTTGAACACTGAAGCTTTCTTT. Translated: CASSSTGLNTEAFF.